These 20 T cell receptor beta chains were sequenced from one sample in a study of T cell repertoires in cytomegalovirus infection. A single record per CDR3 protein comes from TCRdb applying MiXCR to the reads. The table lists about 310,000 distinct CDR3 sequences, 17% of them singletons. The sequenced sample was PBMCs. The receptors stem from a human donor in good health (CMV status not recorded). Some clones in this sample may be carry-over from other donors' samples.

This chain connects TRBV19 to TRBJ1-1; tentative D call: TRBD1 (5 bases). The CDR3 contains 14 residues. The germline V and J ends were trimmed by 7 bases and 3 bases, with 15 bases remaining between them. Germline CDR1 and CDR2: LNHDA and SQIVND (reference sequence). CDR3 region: CASKGRGDDTEAFF. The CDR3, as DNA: TGTGCCAGTAAGGGGAGAGGGGACGACACTGAAGCTTTCTTT.

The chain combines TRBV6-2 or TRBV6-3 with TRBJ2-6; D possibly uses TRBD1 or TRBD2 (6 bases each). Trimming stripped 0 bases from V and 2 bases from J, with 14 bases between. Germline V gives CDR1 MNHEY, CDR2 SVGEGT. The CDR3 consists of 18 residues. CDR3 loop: CASSYSRDGGPGANVLTF. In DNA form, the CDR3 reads TGTGCCAGCAGTTACTCGAGGGACGGGGGCCCTGGGGCCAACGTCCTGACTTTC.

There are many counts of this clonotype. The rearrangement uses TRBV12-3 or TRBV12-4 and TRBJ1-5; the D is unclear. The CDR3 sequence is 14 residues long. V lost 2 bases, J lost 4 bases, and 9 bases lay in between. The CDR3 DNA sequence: TGTGCCAGCAGTTTAAGGCAGTTTAATCAGCCCCAGCATTTT. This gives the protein CASSLRQFNQPQHF.

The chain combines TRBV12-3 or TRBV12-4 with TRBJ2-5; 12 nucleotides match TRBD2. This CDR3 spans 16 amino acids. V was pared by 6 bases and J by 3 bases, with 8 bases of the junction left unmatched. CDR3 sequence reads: CASSERTSGEEETQYF. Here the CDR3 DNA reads TGTGCCAGCAGCGAGAGGACTAGCGGGGAAGAAGAGACCCAGTACTTC.

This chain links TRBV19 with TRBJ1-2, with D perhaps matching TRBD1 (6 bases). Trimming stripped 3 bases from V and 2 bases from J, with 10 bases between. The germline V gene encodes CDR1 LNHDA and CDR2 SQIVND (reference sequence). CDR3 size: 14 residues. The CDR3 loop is CASSMAGQNYGYTF. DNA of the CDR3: TGTGCCAGTAGTATGGCTGGACAGAACTATGGCTACACCTTC.

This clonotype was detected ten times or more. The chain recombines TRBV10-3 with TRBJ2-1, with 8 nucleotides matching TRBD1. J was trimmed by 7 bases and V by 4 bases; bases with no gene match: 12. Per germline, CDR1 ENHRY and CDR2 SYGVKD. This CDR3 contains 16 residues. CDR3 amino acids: CAISANPGQGENEQFF. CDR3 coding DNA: TGTGCCATCAGTGCGAACCCAGGACAGGGTGAGAATGAGCAGTTCTTC.

The CDR3 sequence: CASSQTSGGYYEQYF. The CDR3 DNA sequence: TGTGCCAGCAGTCAAACTAGCGGGGGGTACTACGAGCAGTACTTC. J is TRBJ2-7 and V is TRBV28, with 12 bases aligning to TRBD2. CDR3 length: 15 amino acids. Germline V gives CDR1 MDHEN, CDR2 SYDVKM. V gave up 5 bases and J gave up 3 bases; unmatched junction bases: 5.

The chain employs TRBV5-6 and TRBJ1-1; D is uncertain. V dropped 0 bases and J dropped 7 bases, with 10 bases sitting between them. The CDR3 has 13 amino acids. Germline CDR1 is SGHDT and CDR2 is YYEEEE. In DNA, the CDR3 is TGTGCCAGCAGCTTGGACGGGTGGATTGAAGCTTTCTTT. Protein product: CASSLDGWIEAFF.

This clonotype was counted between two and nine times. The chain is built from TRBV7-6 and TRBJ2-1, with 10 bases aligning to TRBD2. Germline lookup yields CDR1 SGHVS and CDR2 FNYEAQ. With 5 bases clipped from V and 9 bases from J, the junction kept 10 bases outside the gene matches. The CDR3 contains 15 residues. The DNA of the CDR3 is TGTGCCAGCAGCCGGAGGAGCGGGGGGGCCTTTGAGCAGTTCTTC. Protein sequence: CASSRRSGGAFEQFF.

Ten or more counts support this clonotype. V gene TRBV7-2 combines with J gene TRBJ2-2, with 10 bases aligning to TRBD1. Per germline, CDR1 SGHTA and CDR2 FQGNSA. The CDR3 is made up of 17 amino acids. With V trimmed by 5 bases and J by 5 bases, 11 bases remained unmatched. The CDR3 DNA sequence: TGTGCCAGCAGCCCCCGCATGGGGACAGGGGTGACCGGGGAGCTGTTTTTT. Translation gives CASSPRMGTGVTGELFF. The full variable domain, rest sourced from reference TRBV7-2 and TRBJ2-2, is GAGVSQSPSNKVTEKGKDVELRCDPISGHTALYWYRQSLGQGLEFLIYFQGNSAPDKSGLPSDRFSAERTGGSVSTLTIQRTQQEDSAVYLCASSPRMGTGVTGELFFGEGSRLTVL.

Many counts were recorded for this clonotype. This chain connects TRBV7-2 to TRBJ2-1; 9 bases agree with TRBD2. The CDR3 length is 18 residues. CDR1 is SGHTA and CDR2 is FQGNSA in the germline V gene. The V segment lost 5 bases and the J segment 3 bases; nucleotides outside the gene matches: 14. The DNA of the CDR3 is TGTGCCAGCAGCCCACGACCGGGGGGAGCGGGGGGCTACAATGAGCAGTTCTTC. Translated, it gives CASSPRPGGAGGYNEQFF.

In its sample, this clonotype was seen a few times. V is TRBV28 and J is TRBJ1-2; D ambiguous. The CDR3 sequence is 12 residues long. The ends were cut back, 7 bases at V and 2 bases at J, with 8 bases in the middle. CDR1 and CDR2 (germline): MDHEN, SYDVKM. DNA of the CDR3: TGTGCCAGCAAGATAGGAAACTATGGCTACACCTTC. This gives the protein CASKIGNYGYTF.

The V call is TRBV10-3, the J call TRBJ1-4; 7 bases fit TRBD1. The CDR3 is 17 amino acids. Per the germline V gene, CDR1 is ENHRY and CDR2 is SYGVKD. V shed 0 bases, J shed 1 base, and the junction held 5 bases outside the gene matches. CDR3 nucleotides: TGTGCCATCAGTGAGTCGAGTAGGGGGCGAACTAATGAAAAACTGTTTTTT. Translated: CAISESSRGRTNEKLFF.

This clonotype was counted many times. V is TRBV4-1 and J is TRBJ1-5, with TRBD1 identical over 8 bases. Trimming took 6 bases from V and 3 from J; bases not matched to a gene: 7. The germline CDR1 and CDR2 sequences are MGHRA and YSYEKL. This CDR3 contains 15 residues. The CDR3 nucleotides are TGCGCCAGCAGTACACAGGGGGGATTCAATCAGCCCCAGCATTTT. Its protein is CASSTQGGFNQPQHF.

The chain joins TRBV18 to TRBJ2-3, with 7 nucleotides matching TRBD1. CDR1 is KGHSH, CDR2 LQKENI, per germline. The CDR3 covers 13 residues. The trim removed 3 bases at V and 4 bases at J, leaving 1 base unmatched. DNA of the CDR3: TGTGCCAGCTCACCTCAGGGGGCAGATACGCAGTATTTT. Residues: CASSPQGADTQYF. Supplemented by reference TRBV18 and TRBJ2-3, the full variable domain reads NAGVMQNPRHLVRRRGQEARLRCSPMKGHSHVYWYRQLPEEGLKFMVYLQKENIIDESGMPKERFSAEFPKEGPSILRIQQVVRGDSAAYFCASSPQGADTQYFGPGTRLTVL.

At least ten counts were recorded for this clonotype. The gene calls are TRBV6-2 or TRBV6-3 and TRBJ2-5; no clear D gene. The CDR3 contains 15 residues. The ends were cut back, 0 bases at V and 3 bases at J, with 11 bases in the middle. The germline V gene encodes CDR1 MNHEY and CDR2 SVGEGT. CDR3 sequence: CASSYSIVTEETQYF. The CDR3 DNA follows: TGTGCCAGCAGTTACTCGATTGTGACGGAAGAGACCCAGTACTTC.

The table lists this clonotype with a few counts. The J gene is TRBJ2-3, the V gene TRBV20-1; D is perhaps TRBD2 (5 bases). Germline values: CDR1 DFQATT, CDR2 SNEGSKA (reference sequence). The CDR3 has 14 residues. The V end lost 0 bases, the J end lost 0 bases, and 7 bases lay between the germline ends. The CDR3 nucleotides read TGCAGTGCTAGAGAATGGACTAGCACAGATACGCAGTATTTT. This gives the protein CSAREWTSTDTQYF.

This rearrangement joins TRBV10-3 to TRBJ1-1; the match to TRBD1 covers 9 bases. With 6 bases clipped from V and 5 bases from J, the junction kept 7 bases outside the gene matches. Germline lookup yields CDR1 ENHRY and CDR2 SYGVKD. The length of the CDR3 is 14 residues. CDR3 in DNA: TGTGCCATCAGAGATACAGGGGGCCTGACTGAAGCTTTCTTT. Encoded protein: CAIRDTGGLTEAFF.

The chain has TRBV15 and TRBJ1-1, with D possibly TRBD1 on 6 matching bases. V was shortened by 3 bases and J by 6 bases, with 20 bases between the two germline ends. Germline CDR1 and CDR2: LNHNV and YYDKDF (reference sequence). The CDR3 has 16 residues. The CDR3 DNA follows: TGTGCCACCAGCAGGTCCTCAACTCGGGAGGGGGCTGAAGCTTTCTTT. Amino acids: CATSRSSTREGAEAFF.

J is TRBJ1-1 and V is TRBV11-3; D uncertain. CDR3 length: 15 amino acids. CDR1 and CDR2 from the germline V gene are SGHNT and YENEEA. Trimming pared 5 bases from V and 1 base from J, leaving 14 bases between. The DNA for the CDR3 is TGTGCCAGCAGCGAGAACGGGCAGCCGAACACTGAAGCTTTCTTT. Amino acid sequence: CASSENGQPNTEAFF.